This is a list of T cell receptor beta chains from one sample in a study of T-cell memory formation after mild COVID-19. TCRdb passed the 5' RACE reads through MiXCR, listing each CDR3 protein once. The data show just under 550,000 distinct CDR3 sequences, roughly 20% seen once. The sequenced sample consisted of PBMCs or a T cell subset sorted from them (not recorded which). These receptor sequences come from an adult woman who had mild COVID-19 (a few samples of this study predate the infection). Cell type and time point are not known. Each CDR3 is given with its conserved first and last residue. The D gene is left open where the match is weak. For some rows the clone size is stated as once, few or many, or as a class when expanded; others skip it.

>.|.|TRBV27|TRBJ2-7
CASSFYTGDEQYF
TGTGCCAGCAGTTTTTACACCGGGGACGAGCAGTACTTC
>TRBD1|few|TRBV7-2|TRBJ2-3
CASSSQGPHSTDTQYF
TGTGCCAGCAGCTCACAGGGGCCTCATAGCACAGATACGCAGTATTTT
>.|.|TRBV6-1|TRBJ2-3
CASSEVYGPRGDTQYF
TGTGCCAGCAGTGAAGTGTATGGGCCTAGGGGCGATACGCAGTATTTT
>.|few|TRBV18|TRBJ2-3
CASSPPMGDTQYF
TGTGCCAGCTCACCACCGATGGGGGATACGCAGTATTTT
>.|few|TRBV24-1|TRBJ2-5
CATSDSTGISQTQYF
TGTGCCACCAGTGATTCTACAGGGATATCCCAGACCCAGTACTTC
>.|.|TRBV20-1|TRBJ1-1
CSAYGGPSEAFF
TGCAGTGCTTATGGAGGACCGAGTGAAGCTTTCTTT
>.|.|TRBV5-5|TRBJ2-2
CASSLFQGTGELFF
TGTGCCAGCAGCTTGTTCCAGGGCACCGGGGAGCTGTTTTTT
>TRBD2|many|TRBV6-1|TRBJ2-7
CASRKTSGVIPYEQYF
TGTGCCAGCAGAAAAACTAGCGGGGTAATCCCCTACGAGCAGTACTTC
>.|once|TRBV5-1|TRBJ1-2
CASSWGDNYGYTF
TGCGCCAGCAGCTGGGGGGATAACTATGGCTACACCTTC
>TRBD2|.|TRBV29-1|TRBJ2-7
CSVDLAGVNEQYF
TGCAGCGTTGACCTAGCGGGAGTGAACGAGCAGTACTTC
>.|.|TRBV12-3/TRBV12-4|TRBJ2-1
CASSPLRREQFF
TGTGCCAGCAGTCCCCTGAGACGGGAGCAGTTCTTC
>TRBD1|.|TRBV7-9|TRBJ1-2
CASSFQGQVVGYGYTF
TGTGCCAGCAGCTTCCAGGGACAGGTAGTCGGCTATGGCTACACCTTC
>.|.|TRBV2|TRBJ2-1
CASSDWDAVHEQFF
TGTGCCAGCAGTGACTGGGACGCCGTGCATGAGCAGTTCTTC
>.|.|TRBV4-1|TRBJ2-7
CASSQEPGSYEQYF
TGCGCCAGCAGCCAAGAACCCGGCTCCTACGAGCAGTACTTC
>.|few|TRBV20-1|TRBJ2-6
CSASGDAHSGANVLTF
TGCAGTGCTTCGGGAGACGCCCACTCTGGGGCCAACGTCCTGACTTTC
>.|.|TRBV2|TRBJ1-1
CASSDSLSLSTEAFF
TGTGCCAGCAGTGATTCCCTCTCTTTATCGACTGAAGCTTTCTTT
>TRBD2|few|TRBV11-3|TRBJ2-1
CASSSVAGGNNEQFF
TGTGCCAGCAGCTCTGTAGCGGGAGGGAACAATGAGCAGTTCTTC
>TRBD2|.|TRBV9|TRBJ2-3
CASSVEVAGGRGDTQYF
TGTGCCAGCAGCGTAGAGGTAGCGGGGGGGCGTGGGGATACGCAGTATTTT
>.|.|TRBV18|TRBJ1-5
CASSPVLRDQPQHF
TGTGCCAGCTCACCGGTCCTTCGAGATCAGCCCCAGCATTTT
>.|few|TRBV27|TRBJ1-6
CASSPSGGDNSPLHF
TGTGCCAGCAGTCCCTCGGGAGGGGACAATTCACCCCTCCACTTT
>.|.|TRBV4-1|TRBJ1-1
CASSPRQGFLDTEAFF
TGCGCCAGCAGCCCCCGGCAGGGGTTTTTGGACACTGAAGCTTTCTTT
>.|few|TRBV12-3/TRBV12-4|TRBJ2-7
CASSLGMTWYF
TGTGCCAGCAGTTTAGGGATGACGTGGTACTTC
>TRBD1|.|TRBV5-1|TRBJ2-1
CASSSGDRTNEQFF
TGCGCCAGCAGCTCCGGGGACAGGACAAATGAGCAGTTCTTC
>TRBD1|.|TRBV4-1|TRBJ2-7
CASSQISGTGVRQYF
TGCGCCAGCAGCCAAATTTCGGGGACAGGGGTTCGGCAGTACTTC
>TRBD1|.|TRBV5-1|TRBJ2-7
CASSPRTGTIHEQYF
TGCGCCAGCAGCCCCCGGACAGGGACCATCCACGAGCAGTACTTC
>.|few|TRBV24-1|TRBJ1-2
CATSPDGYYGYTF
TGTGCCACCAGCCCGGACGGCTACTATGGCTACACCTTC
>.|few|TRBV23-1|TRBJ2-1
CASSQPGPLNEQFF
TGCGCCAGCAGTCAACCGGGACCGCTCAATGAGCAGTTCTTC
>.|few|TRBV29-1|TRBJ2-3
CSVNPGGGFTDTQYF
TGCAGCGTCAACCCAGGCGGGGGCTTCACAGATACGCAGTATTTT
>.|many|TRBV19|TRBJ2-3
CASSIEGRSDTQYF
TGTGCCAGTAGTATAGAAGGGAGATCAGATACGCAGTATTTT
>.|.|TRBV5-1|TRBJ2-2
CASSPGLRNTGELFF
TGCGCCAGCAGCCCGGGACTTAGGAACACCGGGGAGCTGTTTTTT
>.|.|TRBV6-2/TRBV6-3|TRBJ1-6
CASSYGRSNSPLHF
TGTGCCAGCAGTTACGGCCGGTCTAATTCACCCCTCCACTTT
>.|few|TRBV3-1|TRBJ2-7
CASTDGGLLSYEQYF
TGTGCCAGCACCGACGGGGGGCTCCTATCCTACGAGCAGTACTTC
>.|.|TRBV7-2|TRBJ2-3
CASSLYRWTDTQYF
TGTGCCAGCAGCTTGTATAGATGGACAGATACGCAGTATTTT
>.|.|TRBV20-1|TRBJ2-7
CSARDGSPTYEQYF
TGCAGTGCTAGAGATGGTAGTCCCACCTACGAGCAGTACTTC
>.|few|TRBV4-2|TRBJ2-5
CASSQDWTVQETQYF
TGTGCCAGCAGCCAAGATTGGACAGTCCAAGAGACCCAGTACTTC
>TRBD1|.|TRBV19|TRBJ1-5
CASSLDTGGGQPQHF
TGTGCCAGTAGTCTAGATACAGGGGGCGGTCAGCCCCAGCATTTT
>.|once|TRBV5-4|TRBJ2-5
CASSRARDGEETQYF
TGTGCCAGCAGCCGGGCCCGGGACGGCGAAGAGACCCAGTACTTC
>.|many|TRBV4-2|TRBJ1-1
CASSRGQMNTEAFF
TGTGCCAGCAGCCGAGGACAGATGAACACTGAAGCTTTCTTT
>.|.|TRBV7-9|TRBJ2-2
CASIADSGAGELFF
TGTGCCAGCATCGCGGACAGTGGGGCCGGGGAGCTGTTTTTT
>.|.|TRBV5-6|TRBJ2-1
CASSLGGQLNEQFF
TGTGCCAGCAGCTTGGGGGGTCAGCTCAATGAGCAGTTCTTC
>.|few|TRBV25-1|TRBJ2-7
CASSDSPYEQYF
TGTGCCAGCAGTGATTCACCCTACGAGCAGTACTTC
>.|few|TRBV6-6|TRBJ2-5
CASSWTQGETQYF
TGTGCCAGCAGTTGGACCCAGGGCGAGACCCAGTACTTC
>.|many|TRBV24-1|TRBJ2-5
CATGGTEKETQYF
TGTGCCACCGGAGGGACAGAAAAAGAGACCCAGTACTTC
>TRBD1|few|TRBV29-1|TRBJ2-7
CSVEAGTGVEQYF
TGCAGCGTTGAAGCCGGGACAGGGGTCGAGCAGTACTTC
>.|few|TRBV20-1|TRBJ1-1
CSADKGNTEAFF
TGCAGTGCTGATAAGGGGAACACTGAAGCTTTCTTT
>TRBD1|many|TRBV7-2|TRBJ2-7
CASSLGTVNYEQYF
TGTGCCAGCAGCTTGGGGACAGTGAACTACGAGCAGTACTTC
>.|.|TRBV7-8|TRBJ1-2
CASSRRDTYGYTF
TGTGCCAGCAGCAGGCGGGACACCTATGGCTACACCTTC
>.|few|TRBV7-8|TRBJ2-2
CASRVLVGDYTGELFF
TGTGCCAGCAGGGTCTTAGTAGGGGATTACACCGGGGAGCTGTTTTTT
>.|.|TRBV12-3/TRBV12-4|TRBJ2-3
CASSQTPGTDTQYF
TGTGCCAGCAGTCAGACCCCGGGCACAGATACGCAGTATTTT
>TRBD1|.|TRBV7-2|TRBJ2-5
CASSAGTGIRETQYF
TGTGCCAGCAGCGCCGGGACAGGTATTCGAGAGACCCAGTACTTC
>TRBD2|.|TRBV20-1|TRBJ2-1
CSARDRGTSNFF
TGCAGTGCTAGAGACAGAGGGACTAGTAATTTCTTC
>.|few|TRBV12-3/TRBV12-4|TRBJ1-1
CASSFSLLGRRPEAFF
TGTGCCAGCAGCTTTTCATTGCTGGGGCGCCGCCCTGAAGCTTTCTTT
>.|.|TRBV18|TRBJ2-2
CASSPPSSPTGELFF
TGTGCCAGCTCACCACCCTCCAGCCCCACCGGGGAGCTGTTTTTT
>.|few|TRBV5-1|TRBJ2-7
CASSFENGVTYEQYF
TGCGCCAGCAGCTTCGAGAATGGGGTCACCTACGAGCAGTACTTC
>TRBD2|.|TRBV6-4|TRBJ2-1
CASSAHSGSSNEQFF
TGTGCCAGCAGTGCCCATAGCGGGAGTAGCAATGAGCAGTTCTTC
>.|many|TRBV7-9|TRBJ2-3
CASSRQVDTQYF
TGTGCCAGCAGCAGACAGGTCGATACGCAGTATTTT
>TRBD1|few|TRBV7-9|TRBJ1-5
CASSDGQGARSNQPQHF
TGTGCCAGCAGCGACGGACAGGGGGCAAGGAGCAATCAGCCCCAGCATTTT
>TRBD2|few|TRBV11-2|TRBJ2-7
CASSLRSGGAREQYF
TGTGCCAGCAGCTTACGGAGCGGGGGGGCCAGAGAGCAGTACTTC